This T cell receptor (beta chain) is drawn from a study of blood T cell repertoires in COVID-19. Whole-study context: COVID-19 samples collected from the United States, Italy and Spain covered acute and convalescent phases. Nucleic acid was either cDNA or gDNA, and it came from T cells, B-cell-depleted T cells, or PBMCs.

The CDR3 sequence is 17 residues long. CDR1 and CDR2 from the germline V gene are MGHRA and YSYEKL. Germline trimming cut 4 bases from V and 2 bases from J; bases unmatched to any gene: 8. Per the study methods: Quantification of nucleated cells was approximated via reference gene primer amplification. Repertoires were generated with immunoSEQ multiplex PCR, while TCRdb's copy carries only in-frame clones and drops some. D and trimming were read from the DNA, whereas the V and J calls and clone size are those reported in that table. The data show some 48,000 clones, around 86% seen once. The sample was peripheral blood. The sequence derives from a woman over 75 with acute or convalescent COVID-19. The chain employs TRBV4-1 and TRBJ2-1; 10 bases map to TRBD2. CDR3 residues: CASSPYSGGQAYNEQFF. The CDR3, as DNA: TGCGCCAGCAGCCCTTATAGCGGGGGGCAAGCCTACAATGAGCAGTTCTTC.